The rows below give T cell receptor beta chains drawn from one sample of a study of cytomegalovirus exposure and HLA in healthy donors. Method: immunoSEQ multiplex PCR; TCRdb's copy keeps in-frame clones and lacks some. There are under 200,000 clones in the sample; roughly 77% occur only once, and roughly 2.1% lies in the top ten. Material: PBMCs. Receptor source: a man between 50 and 59 years old in good health and CMV-seropositive. Each CDR3 is given with its conserved first and last residue. D genes are given only for firm matches. A row's size may be missing; if present it is once, few, many or a size class.

TRBJ1-5	NA	NA	TRBV5-4	TGTGCCAGCAGCTTGGATAGGATACGGACCATAGGGGCTAGCAATCAGCCCCAGCATTTT	CASSLDRIRTIGASNQPQHF
TRBJ2-2	NA	NA	TRBV7-9	TGTGCCAGCAGCCTACCGGGACATGGGGAGCTGTTTTTT	CASSLPGHGELFF
TRBJ2-5	once	TRBD2	TRBV5-5	TGTGCCAGCAGATCCGGGACTAGCGGGGGAAGGCAAGAGACCCAGTACTTC	CASRSGTSGGRQETQYF
TRBJ1-5	NA	TRBD1	TRBV2	TGTGCCAGCAAAAACAGGGGCCCTAGCAATCAGCCCCAGCATTTT	CASKNRGPSNQPQHF
TRBJ2-7	NA	NA	TRBV15	TGTGCCACCAGCAGACCCTATTACAGTTACGAGCAGTACTTC	CATSRPYYSYEQYF
TRBJ1-6	NA	TRBD1	TRBV2	TGTGCCAGCAGACCCTCGGGACAGGGTCGGCCCCTCCACTTT	CASRPSGQGRPLHF
TRBJ2-3	NA	TRBD1	TRBV19	TGTGCCAGTAAGGACAGGGGAAGCACAGATACGCAGTATTTT	CASKDRGSTDTQYF
TRBJ2-3	NA	TRBD2	TRBV5-4	TGTGCCAGCAGCTTGTGGTTAGCGGGGCACACAGATACGCAGTATTTT	CASSLWLAGHTDTQYF
TRBJ1-2	NA	NA	TRBV29-1	TGCAGCGTCCGAGCCAGGGGCGATAACTATGGCTACACCTTC	CSVRARGDNYGYTF
TRBJ1-1	NA	NA	TRBV6-6	TGTGCCACCAGACCGGGGATGAACACTGAAGCTTTCTTT	CATRPGMNTEAFF
TRBJ2-3	NA	NA	TRBV7-2	TGTGCCAGCAGGAGGGATTCAGATACGCAGTATTTT	CASRRDSDTQYF
TRBJ2-2	NA	NA	TRBV4-3	TGCGCCAGCAGCCAAGATATTGCGGGGAAAACCACCGGGGAGCTGTTTTTT	CASSQDIAGKTTGELFF
TRBJ2-1	NA	TRBD2	TRBV5-1	TGCGCCAGCAGCTTGGAAGCTAGCGGGGGGATAAATGAGCAGTTCTTC	CASSLEASGGINEQFF
TRBJ1-5	NA	NA	TRBV15	TGTGCCACCAGCAGAGATCGGGGGTCTAGCAATCAGCCCCAGCATTTT	CATSRDRGSSNQPQHF
TRBJ1-5	few	NA	TRBV10-3	TGTGCCATCAGTGAAGGAGGCAATCAGCCCCAGCATTTT	CAISEGGNQPQHF
TRBJ2-7	NA	NA	TRBV6-5	TGTGCCAGCAGTTACGACAGCCTAAGCTCCTACGAGCAGTACTTC	CASSYDSLSSYEQYF
TRBJ2-1	NA	TRBD1	TRBV7-9	TGTGCCAGCAGCTTAGAGGTAACAGGGGACAATGAGCAGTTCTTC	CASSLEVTGDNEQFF
TRBJ2-7	few	TRBD2	TRBV5-4	TGTGCCAGCAGCCGCGGGGGGCCTCCCAACGACGAGCAGTACTTC	CASSRGGPPNDEQYF
TRBJ1-5	NA	NA	TRBV19	TGTGCCAGTAGTCAAGGTAGGGGATTTGGCAATCAGCCCCAGCATTTT	CASSQGRGFGNQPQHF
TRBJ2-5	NA	TRBD2	TRBV7-6	TGTGCCAGCAGCTGGGCAGCGGGGAAAGAGACCCAGTACTTC	CASSWAAGKETQYF
TRBJ2-1	NA	NA	TRBV4-1	TGCGCCAGCAGCCAACCCGACAGGTGGAATGAGCAGTTCTTC	CASSQPDRWNEQFF
TRBJ1-2	NA	NA	TRBV10-1	TGCGCCAGCAGTGAGTCGCGGACAGCTGGCGGCTACACCTTC	CASSESRTAGGYTF
TRBJ1-1	NA	NA	TRBV27	TGTGCCAGCAGTTTAAGGGGAGGGACAAGCACTGAAGCTTTCTTT	CASSLRGGTSTEAFF
TRBJ2-3	once	NA	TRBV27	TGTGCCAGCAGTTTGGGGCTCACGTCCCTCACAGATACGCAGTATTTT	CASSLGLTSLTDTQYF
TRBJ2-2	NA	NA	TRBV6-4	TGTGCCAGCAGTGACTCCGTGATTGGACATGCGAACACCGGGGAGCTGTTTTTT	CASSDSVIGHANTGELFF
TRBJ2-7	NA	NA	TRBV2	TGTGCCAGCAGTGAAAGGGGAATCTCCTACGAGCAGTACTTC	CASSERGISYEQYF
TRBJ1-4	NA	TRBD1	TRBV29-1	TGCAGCGTTTCGACAGGGGCTGGAGGAGAAAAACTGTTTTTT	CSVSTGAGGEKLFF
TRBJ2-6	NA	NA	TRBV19	TGTGCCAGTAGCAGACAGTTCTCTGGGGCCAACGTCCTGACTTTC	CASSRQFSGANVLTF
TRBJ1-1	NA	NA	TRBV11-3	TGTGCCAGCAGCTTAGATGCGGGGGTGGGCACTGAAGCTTTCTTT	CASSLDAGVGTEAFF
TRBJ2-1	once	NA	TRBV7-2	TGTGCCAGCAGGGAGGCAGGGGCGCCCCATGAGCAGTTCTTC	CASREAGAPHEQFF
TRBJ2-3	NA	NA	TRBV10-3	TGTGCCATCAGTGCAGGGTATAGCACAGATACGCAGTATTTT	CAISAGYSTDTQYF
TRBJ2-7	NA	TRBD1	TRBV10-3	TGTGCCATCAATACCGGGACAGCATACGAGCAGTACTTC	CAINTGTAYEQYF
TRBJ2-1	NA	TRBD2	TRBV5-5	TGTGCCAGCAGCTTAGCCGGGACTAGCATTACAAATGAGCAGTTCTTC	CASSLAGTSITNEQFF
TRBJ2-2	NA	TRBD1	TRBV11-2	TGTGCCAGCAGCCCTATAGGACAGGAAAACACCGGGGAGCTGTTTTTT	CASSPIGQENTGELFF
TRBJ2-2	NA	NA	TRBV6-4	TGTGCCAGCAGTCAGGGGCGGGAGCTGTTTTTT	CASSQGRELFF
TRBJ1-5	once	NA	TRBV6-1	TGTGCCAGCAGTGAGATTCCAGGTTATAATCAGCCCCAGCATTTT	CASSEIPGYNQPQHF
TRBJ1-1	NA	NA	TRBV27	TGTGCCAGCAGTCCAATGGGTGGGGGCCACACTGAAGCTTTCTTT	CASSPMGGGHTEAFF
TRBJ1-1	NA	NA	TRBV7-9	TGTGCCAGCAGCTTAGTTACAGGCTATAACACTGAAGCTTTCTTT	CASSLVTGYNTEAFF
TRBJ1-4	few	NA	TRBV5-1	TGCGCCAGCAGCTTGGGGGGCGCAACTAATGAAAAACTGTTTTTT	CASSLGGATNEKLFF
TRBJ1-1	NA	TRBD1	TRBV2	TGTGCCAGCAGGGTACAGGGGGCGGGGGTGGACACTGAAGCTTTCTTT	CASRVQGAGVDTEAFF
TRBJ2-1	NA	TRBD2	TRBV2	TGTGCCAGCAGTAGCGGGGGCTACAATGAGCAGTTCTTC	CASSSGGYNEQFF
TRBJ2-1	few	NA	TRBV10-1	TGCGCCAGCAGTGAGCCTTCGAATGAGCAGTTCTTC	CASSEPSNEQFF
TRBJ1-1	NA	NA	TRBV6-1	TGTGCCAGCATGTACCGAGGCGCAGGGACTGAAGCTTTCTTT	CASMYRGAGTEAFF
TRBJ1-2	NA	NA	TRBV6-5	TGTGCCAGCAGTTATTATTCCGCGGATGGCTACACCTTC	CASSYYSADGYTF
TRBJ2-5	NA	NA	TRBV9	TGTGCCAGCAGCGCCCTCGTGAAGCACCAAGAGACCCAGTACTTC	CASSALVKHQETQYF
TRBJ1-2	NA	TRBD1	TRBV4-3	TGCGCCAGCAGGCCACAGGGGGCGCATAGCTATGGCTACACCTTC	CASRPQGAHSYGYTF
TRBJ1-2	few	NA	TRBV13	TGTGCCAGCAGCCTTGGGACTGGCTATGGCTACACCTTC	CASSLGTGYGYTF